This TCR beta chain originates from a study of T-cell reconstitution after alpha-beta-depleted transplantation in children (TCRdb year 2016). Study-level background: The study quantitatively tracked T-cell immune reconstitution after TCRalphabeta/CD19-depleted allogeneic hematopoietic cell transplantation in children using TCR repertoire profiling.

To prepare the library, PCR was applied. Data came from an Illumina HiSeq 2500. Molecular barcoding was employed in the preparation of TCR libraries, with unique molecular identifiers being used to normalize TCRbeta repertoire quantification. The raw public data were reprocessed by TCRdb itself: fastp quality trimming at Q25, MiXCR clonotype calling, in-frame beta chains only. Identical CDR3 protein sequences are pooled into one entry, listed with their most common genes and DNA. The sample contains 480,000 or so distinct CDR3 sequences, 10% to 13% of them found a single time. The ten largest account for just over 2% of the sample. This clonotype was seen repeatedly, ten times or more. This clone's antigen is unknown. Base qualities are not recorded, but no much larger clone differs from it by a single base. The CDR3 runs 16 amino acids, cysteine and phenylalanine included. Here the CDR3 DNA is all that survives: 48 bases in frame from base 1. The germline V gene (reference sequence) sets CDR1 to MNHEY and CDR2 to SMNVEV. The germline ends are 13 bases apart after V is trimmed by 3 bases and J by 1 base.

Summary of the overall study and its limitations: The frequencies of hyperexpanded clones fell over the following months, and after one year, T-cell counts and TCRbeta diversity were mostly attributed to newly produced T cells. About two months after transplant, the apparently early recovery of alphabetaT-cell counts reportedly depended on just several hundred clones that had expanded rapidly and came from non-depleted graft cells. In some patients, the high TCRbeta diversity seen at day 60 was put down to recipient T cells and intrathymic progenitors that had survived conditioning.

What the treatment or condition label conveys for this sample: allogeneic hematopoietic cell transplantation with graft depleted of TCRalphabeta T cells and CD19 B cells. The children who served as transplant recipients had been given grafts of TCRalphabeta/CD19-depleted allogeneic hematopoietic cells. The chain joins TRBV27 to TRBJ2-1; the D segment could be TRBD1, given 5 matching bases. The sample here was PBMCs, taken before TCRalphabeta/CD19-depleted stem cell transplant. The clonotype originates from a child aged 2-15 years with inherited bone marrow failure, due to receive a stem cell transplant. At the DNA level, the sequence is TGTGCCAGCAGTTTTAATTGGCAGGGTTCCTACAATGAGCAGTTCTTC. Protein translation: CASSFNWQGSYNEQFF.